There are a few counts of the clone carrying this T cell receptor beta chain. Method: immunoSEQ multiplex PCR; TCRdb's copy keeps in-frame clones and lacks some. The data hold around 64,000 clones, with around 90% observed a single time. Losses at the gene ends were 5 bases for V and 7 bases for J; bases not matched to a gene: 14. Germline values: CDR1 MDHEN, CDR2 SYDVKM. The CDR3 runs to 18 residues. This sample is part of a study of T cell changes during pregnancy in multiple sclerosis. The gene calls are TRBV28 and TRBJ2-1, with 13 bases matching TRBD2. The source of this sequence is a female donor with multiple sclerosis, enrolled in a pregnancy study. Sequences were derived from CD4+ T cells from peripheral blood mononuclear cells, sampled after pregnancy. The CDR3 spells CASSTGTSGTLRRNEQFF. The DNA of the CDR3 is TGTGCCAGCAGTACCGGGACTAGCGGGACCCTTCGTAGAAATGAGCAGTTCTTC. The whole variable domain, remainder taken from reference TRBV28 and TRBJ2-1, is DVKVTQSSRYLVKRTGEKVFLECVQDMDHENMFWYRQDPGLGLRLIYFSYDVKMKEKGDIPEGYSVSREKKERFSLILESASTNQTSMYLCASSTGTSGTLRRNEQFFGPGTRLTVL.